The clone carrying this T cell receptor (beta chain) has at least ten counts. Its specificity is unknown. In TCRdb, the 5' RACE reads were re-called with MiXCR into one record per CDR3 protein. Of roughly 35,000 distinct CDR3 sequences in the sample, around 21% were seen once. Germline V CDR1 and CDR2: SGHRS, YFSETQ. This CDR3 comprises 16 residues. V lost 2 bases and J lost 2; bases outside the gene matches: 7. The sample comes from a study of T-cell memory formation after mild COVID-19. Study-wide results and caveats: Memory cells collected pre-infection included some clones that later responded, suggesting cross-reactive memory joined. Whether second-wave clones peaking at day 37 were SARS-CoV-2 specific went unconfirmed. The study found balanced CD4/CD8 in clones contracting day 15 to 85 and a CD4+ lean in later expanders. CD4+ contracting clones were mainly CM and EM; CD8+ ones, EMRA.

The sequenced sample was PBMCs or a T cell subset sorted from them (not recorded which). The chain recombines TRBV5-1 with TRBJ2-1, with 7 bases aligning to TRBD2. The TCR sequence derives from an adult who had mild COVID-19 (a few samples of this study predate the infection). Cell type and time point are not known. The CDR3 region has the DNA TGCGCCAGCAGCTTAAATCGGGGGGACGCCTACAATGAGCAGTTCTTC. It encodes CASSLNRGDAYNEQFF.